Sequencing of this T cell receptor beta chain was carried out in a study of blood T cell repertoires in COVID-19. The overall study: Spain, Italy and the United States supplied samples that represented acute and convalescent COVID-19. PBMCs, B-cell-depleted T cells, or T cells provided the cDNA or gDNA that made up the material.

CDR1 and CDR2 (germline): KGHSH, LQKENI. J gave up 5 bases and V 8 bases, and 8 bases lay outside the gene matches. This CDR3 is built from 14 residues. Per the original data handling: Reference gene primer amplification gave nucleated cell count estimates. Assay: immunoSEQ multiplex PCR; the TCRdb copy retains only in-frame clones and omits some. Clone size and V and J calls were adopted from that table, with D and trimming inferred from the DNA. The table shows around 300,000 clones, with roughly 84% occurring only once. The TCR originated in a man aged 50-60 years with active or convalescent COVID-19. The genes are TRBV18 and TRBJ1-1; 10 bases map to TRBD1. The specimen was peripheral blood. The CDR3 sequence is CASTRGTGVTEAFF. The CDR3 nucleotides are TGTGCCAGCACGCGCGGGACAGGGGTAACTGAAGCTTTCTTT.